This T cell receptor (beta chain) was recovered during a study of T-cell memory formation after mild COVID-19 (dated by TCRdb to 2020 to 2023). Study-wide context: Most TCR sequence clusters were specific to one of the two donors. Longitudinal TCRalpha and TCRbeta repertoire sequencing tracked T-cell clones expanding and contracting after mild COVID-19 in a couple of donors. The cohort was made up of two young adult volunteers, one female and one male, who were previously healthy. What the authors observed across the whole study: Contracting CD4+ clones were located mainly in the CM and EM memory subsets, whereas CD8+ clones were found to be enriched in EMRA. Whether the second-wave clones peaking on day 37 were SARS-CoV-2 specific was not confirmed. Only a couple of mild cases were covered in the study, and larger cohorts including severe cases with pre-infection samples were considered necessary. Some responding clones were detected in pre-infection memory, which suggested that pre-existing cross-reactive memory T cells had joined the SARS-CoV-2 response. Clones that contracted from day 15 to 85 showed balanced CD4/CD8 phenotypes, whereas a second wave of clones that expanded from day 15 to 37 leaned towards CD4+.

Remarks on this clonotype: It has no known antigen specificity. Per-base quality was not reported, and no clone a single base away is much larger than it.

Germline trimming: 3 bases from V, 2 bases from J; junction bases outside gene matches: 3. The CDR3 spans 14 residues, from the cysteine through the phenylalanine. Only the CDR3 DNA stays, 42 bases, in frame from base 1. Looking up the germline V gene (reference sequence) yields CDR1 SEHNR and CDR2 FQNEAQ. Ficoll-Paque density gradient centrifugation was used to isolate PBMCs. Sequencing used an Illumina NovaSeq 6000. TCRalpha and TCRbeta cDNA libraries were built by 5'RACE with constant-segment primers, adding sample barcodes and unique molecular identifiers. Trizol reagent was used to extract RNA from every sample. Amplification of the libraries took two PCR steps, and the second step added a second sample barcode plus Illumina TruSeq adapters. Libraries were sequenced on an Illumina NovaSeq with 2 x 150 bp paired-end reads. The authors' analysis ran thus. Reads were demultiplexed and collapsed into UMI-guided consensus sequences with migec v1.2.7. Using mixcr v2.1.11, UMI consensuses were aligned to TRA and TRB V and J templates and then assembled into clonotypes. A clonotype was counted as expanded or contracted only when both edgeR and NoisET called the clonotype significant, with the noise models trained on biological replicates. edgeR calls used a false discovery rate-adjusted p below 0.01 and a log2 fold-change threshold of 1. As an exploratory analysis of dynamics, max-normalized trajectories of the 1000 most abundant clonotypes were examined by PCA with hierarchical clustering. Separately sequenced CD4+ and CD8+ repertoires were used to assign the CD4 or CD8 phenotype of responding clones. In-frame beta chains were kept once TCRdb had trimmed the public reads at Q25 with fastp and called clones with MiXCR. Rows are unified per CDR3 protein, each entry keeping the most common DNA and genes. The V and J calls and clone size come from TCRdb's table, not from the authors' own analysis. Recorded for this sample are almost 350,000 distinct CDR3 sequences; under 25% of them occurred a single time. 21% of the sample goes to the ten largest clones.

The material sequenced was PBMCs or a T cell subset sorted from them (not recorded which). The sequence joins TRBV7-9 to TRBJ2-7; TRBD1 lines up with 8 middle nucleotides. The sequence came from a man aged 18 to 29 who had mild COVID-19 (a few samples of this study predate the infection). The sample titles of this study are shuffled in the database, so cell type and time point are left out; the donor was told from shared clones. The encoded CDR3 is CASSLDRAPYEQYF. The base sequence is TGTGCCAGCAGCTTGGACAGGGCTCCCTACGAGCAGTACTTC.